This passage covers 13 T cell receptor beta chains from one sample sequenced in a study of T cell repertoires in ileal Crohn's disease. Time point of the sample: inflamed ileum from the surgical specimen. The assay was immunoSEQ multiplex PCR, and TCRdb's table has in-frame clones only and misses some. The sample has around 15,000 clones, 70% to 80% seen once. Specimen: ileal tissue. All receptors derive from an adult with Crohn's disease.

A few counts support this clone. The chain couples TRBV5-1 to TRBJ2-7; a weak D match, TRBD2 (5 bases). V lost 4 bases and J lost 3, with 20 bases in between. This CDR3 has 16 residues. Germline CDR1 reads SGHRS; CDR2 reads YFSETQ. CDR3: CASSPHRGPIYYEQYF. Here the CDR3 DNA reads TGCGCCAGCAGCCCCCACCGAGGGCCCATATACTACGAGCAGTACTTC.

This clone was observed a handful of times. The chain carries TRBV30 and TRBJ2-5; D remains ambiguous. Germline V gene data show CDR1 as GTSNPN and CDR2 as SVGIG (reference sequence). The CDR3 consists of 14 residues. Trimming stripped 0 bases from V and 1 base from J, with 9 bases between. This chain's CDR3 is CAWSVSLIQETQYF. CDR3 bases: TGTGCCTGGAGTGTATCTTTGATCCAAGAGACCCAGTACTTC.

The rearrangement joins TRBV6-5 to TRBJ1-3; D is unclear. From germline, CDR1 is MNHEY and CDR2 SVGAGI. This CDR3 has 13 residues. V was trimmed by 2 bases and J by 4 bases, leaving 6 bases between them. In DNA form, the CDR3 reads TGTGCCAGCAGTTACGGAGAAGGAAACACCATATATTTT. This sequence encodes CASSYGEGNTIYF.

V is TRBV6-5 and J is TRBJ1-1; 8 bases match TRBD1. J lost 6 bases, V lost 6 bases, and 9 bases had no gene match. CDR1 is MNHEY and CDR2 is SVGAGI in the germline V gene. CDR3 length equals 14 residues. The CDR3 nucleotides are TGTGCCAGCAGCTACCAGGGGGCAGGATCTGAAGCTTTCTTT. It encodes CASSYQGAGSEAFF.

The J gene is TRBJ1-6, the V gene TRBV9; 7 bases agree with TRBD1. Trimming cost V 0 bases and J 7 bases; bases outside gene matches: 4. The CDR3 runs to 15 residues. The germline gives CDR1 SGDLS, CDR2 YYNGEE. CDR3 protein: CASSVAGTENSPLHF. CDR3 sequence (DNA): TGTGCCAGCAGCGTAGCCGGGACAGAGAATTCACCCCTCCACTTT.

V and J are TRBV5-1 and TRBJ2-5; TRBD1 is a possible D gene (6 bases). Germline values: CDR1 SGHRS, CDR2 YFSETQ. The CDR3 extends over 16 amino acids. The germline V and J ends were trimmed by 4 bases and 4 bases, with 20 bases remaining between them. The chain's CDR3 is CASSRQNRASGETQYF. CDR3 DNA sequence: TGCGCCAGCAGCCGTCAAAACAGGGCTTCGGGAGAGACCCAGTACTTC.

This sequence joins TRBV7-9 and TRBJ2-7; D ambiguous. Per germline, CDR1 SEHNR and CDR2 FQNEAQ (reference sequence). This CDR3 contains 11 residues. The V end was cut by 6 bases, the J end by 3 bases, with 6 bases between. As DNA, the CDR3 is TGTGCCAGCAGTCGCAGCTACGAGCAGTACTTC. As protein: CASSRSYEQYF.

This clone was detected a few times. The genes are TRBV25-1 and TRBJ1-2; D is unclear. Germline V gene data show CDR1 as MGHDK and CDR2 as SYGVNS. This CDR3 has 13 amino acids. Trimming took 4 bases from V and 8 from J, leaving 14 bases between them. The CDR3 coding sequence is TGTGCCAGCAGTGCGGGATCAGTAAGAGGCTACACCTTC. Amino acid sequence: CASSAGSVRGYTF.

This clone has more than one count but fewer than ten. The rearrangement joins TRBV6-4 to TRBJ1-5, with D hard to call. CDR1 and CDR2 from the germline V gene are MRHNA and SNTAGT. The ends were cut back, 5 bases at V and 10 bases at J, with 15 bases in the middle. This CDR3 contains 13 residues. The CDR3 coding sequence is TGTGCCAGCAGTCCGGACGGGATCAAACCCCAGCATTTT. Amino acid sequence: CASSPDGIKPQHF.

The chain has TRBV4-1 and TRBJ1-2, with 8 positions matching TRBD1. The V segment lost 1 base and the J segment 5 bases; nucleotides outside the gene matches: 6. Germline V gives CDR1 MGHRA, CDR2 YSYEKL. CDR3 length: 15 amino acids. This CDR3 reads CASSQGTGPRYGYTF. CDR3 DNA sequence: TGCGCCAGCAGCCAAGGGACAGGGCCTCGGTATGGCTACACCTTC.

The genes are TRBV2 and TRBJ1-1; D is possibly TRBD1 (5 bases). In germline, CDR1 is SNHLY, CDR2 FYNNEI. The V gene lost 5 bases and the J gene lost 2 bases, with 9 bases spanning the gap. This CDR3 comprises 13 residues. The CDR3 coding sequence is TGTGCCAGCAGTTCACAGGTAAACACTGAAGCTTTCTTT. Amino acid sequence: CASSSQVNTEAFF. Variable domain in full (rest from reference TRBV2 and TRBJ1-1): EPEVTQTPSHQVTQMGQEVILRCVPISNHLYFYWYRQILGQKVEFLVSFYNNEISEKSEIFDDQFSVERPDGSNFTLKIRSTKLEDSAMYFCASSSQVNTEAFFGQGTRLTVV.

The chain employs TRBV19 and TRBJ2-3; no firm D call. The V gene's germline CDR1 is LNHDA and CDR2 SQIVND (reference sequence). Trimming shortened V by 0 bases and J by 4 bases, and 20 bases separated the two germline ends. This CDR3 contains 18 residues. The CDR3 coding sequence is TGTGCCAGTAGTATAGAGGGGTGGAAGGACGGACGTGCAGATACGCAGTATTTT. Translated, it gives CASSIEGWKDGRADTQYF. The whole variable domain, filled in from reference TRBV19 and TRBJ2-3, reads DGGITQSPKYLFRKEGQNVTLSCEQNLNHDAMYWYRQDPGQGLRLIYYSQIVNDFQKGDIAEGYSVSREKKESFPLTVTSAQKNPTAFYLCASSIEGWKDGRADTQYFGPGTRLTVL.

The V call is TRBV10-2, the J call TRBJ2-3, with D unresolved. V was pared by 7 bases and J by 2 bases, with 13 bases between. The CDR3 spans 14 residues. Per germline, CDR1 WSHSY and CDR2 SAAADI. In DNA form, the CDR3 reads TGCGCCAGCATCGGGCGGTCCTACACAGATACGCAGTATTTT. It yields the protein CASIGRSYTDTQYF.